Each of the 21 T cell receptor beta chains below was sequenced from the same sample in a study of beta chain features in type 1 diabetes. The entirety of the isolated RNA underwent reverse transcription, so expressed TCRB transcripts were sequenced. This table comes from immunoSEQ multiplex PCR, and its TCRdb copy is limited to in-frame clones, with some not included. The repertoire includes fewer than 550,000 clones, about an eighth of them detected once, and 0.045% to 0.05% sits in the top ten. Sequencing was performed on naive CD4+ T cells from blood. All receptors come from a woman between 18 and 29 years old in good health.

In its sample, this clone was seen a few times. The CDR3, as DNA: TGTGCCACCAGCAGCAGTCGACAGGGGTTCTATCAGCCCCAGCATTTT. Encoded protein: CATSSSRQGFYQPQHF. The chain couples TRBV15 to TRBJ1-5; TRBD1 agrees at 8 bases. Germline V lookup: CDR1 LNHNV, CDR2 YYDKDF (reference sequence). V lost 3 bases to trimming and J lost 5 bases; unmatched junction nucleotides: 9. The CDR3 covers 16 residues.

V and J are TRBV7-9 and TRBJ2-1; 11 bases agree with TRBD2. The CDR3 spans 16 residues. Losses at the gene ends were 5 bases for V and 2 bases for J; bases not matched to a gene: 5. Germline V gene sequence: CDR1 SEHNR, CDR2 FQNEAQ (reference sequence). The CDR3 reads CASSPSTSGTYNEQFF. CDR3 DNA: TGTGCCAGCAGCCCTTCGACTAGCGGGACCTACAATGAGCAGTTCTTC.

A word on this clone: Other DNA sequences in the same sample also yield this CDR3. This chain uses TRBV29-1 with TRBJ1-5, with 7 bases identical to TRBD1. This CDR3 has 13 amino acids. Germline V gives CDR1 SQVTM, CDR2 ANQGSEA. After removal of 6 bases from V and 0 bases from J, the junction contained 2 bases not matched to a gene. The CDR3 spells CSVRTGSNQPQHF. The CDR3 nucleotides read TGCAGCGTGAGGACAGGTAGCAATCAGCCCCAGCATTTT.

The CDR3 loop reads CASSQVGRGFPDTQYF. The CDR3 DNA reads as TGTGCCAGCAGCCAAGTCGGCCGGGGTTTTCCGGATACGCAGTATTTT. V gene TRBV14 combines with J gene TRBJ2-3; a weak D match, TRBD2 (5 bases). CDR1 is SGHDN and CDR2 is FVKESK in the germline V gene. The V and J ends lost 1 base and 6 bases respectively, with 17 bases between them. The CDR3 has 16 residues.

This clone has more than one count but fewer than ten. This sequence joins TRBV4-3 and TRBJ2-7, with 7 bases lining up with TRBD1. V lost 1 base and J lost 0; bases outside the gene matches: 3. Germline assignment: CDR1 LGHNA and CDR2 YSLEER. This CDR3 spans 15 amino acids. DNA for the CDR3: TGCGCCAGCAGCCAAGGGCACAGGGGCTCCTACGAGCAGTACTTC. This translates into CASSQGHRGSYEQYF.

This clone was counted a few times. The genes are TRBV7-2 and TRBJ2-5, with 7 bases matching TRBD1. Germline V CDR1 and CDR2: SGHTA, FQGNSA. The CDR3 covers 14 residues. Trimming took 5 bases from V and 1 from J; bases not matched to a gene: 4. Here the CDR3 reads CASSLDRVQETQYF. For the CDR3, the DNA is TGTGCCAGCAGCCTCGACAGGGTCCAAGAGACCCAGTACTTC.

The chain employs TRBV18 and TRBJ1-2; 10 bases fit TRBD1. The CDR3 loop spans 14 amino acids. CDR1 is KGHSH and CDR2 is LQKENI in the germline V gene. The trim removed 3 bases at V and 7 bases at J, leaving 5 bases unmatched. This CDR3 is CASSPGTGAAGYTF. DNA for the CDR3: TGTGCCAGCTCACCGGGGACAGGGGCTGCTGGCTACACCTTC. Combining the CDR3 with reference TRBV18 and TRBJ1-2 gives the whole variable domain NAGVMQNPRHLVRRRGQEARLRCSPMKGHSHVYWYRQLPEEGLKFMVYLQKENIIDESGMPKERFSAEFPKEGPSILRIQQVVRGDSAAYFCASSPGTGAAGYTFGSGTRLTVV.

This chain connects TRBV9 to TRBJ2-3; D not certain. Per germline, CDR1 SGDLS and CDR2 YYNGEE. The CDR3 length is 14 residues. V lost 2 bases and J lost 2, with 9 bases in between. The CDR3 region is CASSVDPITDTQYF. The CDR3 DNA follows: TGTGCCAGCAGCGTCGACCCTATCACAGATACGCAGTATTTT.

The sample holds one count of this clone. This CDR3 is CASSPGLARHNEQFF. The DNA for the CDR3 is TGTGCCAGCAGCCCGGGACTAGCGAGACACAATGAGCAGTTCTTC. The rearrangement joins TRBV7-8 to TRBJ2-1, with TRBD2 identical over 10 bases. Unmatched junction bases numbered 6, after V lost 5 bases and J lost 5 bases. The CDR3 is 15 amino acids. CDR1 is SGHVS and CDR2 is FQNEAQ in the germline V gene.

The chain joins TRBV29-1 to TRBJ2-5, with D perhaps TRBD1 or TRBD2 (6 bases each). V lost 4 bases to trimming and J lost 4 bases, with 16 bases between them. This CDR3 has 14 residues. Germline V CDR1 and CDR2: SQVTM, ANQGSEA. In DNA form, the CDR3 reads TGCAGCGTTGGAGGGGGGACAAGGAGAGAGACCCAGTACTTC. It encodes CSVGGGTRRETQYF.

The V call is TRBV7-9, the J call TRBJ2-5; D remains unclear. V shed 2 bases and J shed 3 bases, with 7 bases lying between them. CDR1 and CDR2 (germline): SEHNR, FQNEAQ (reference sequence). This CDR3 is built from 13 residues. CDR3 bases: TGTGCCAGCAGCTTATGGGCGGAAGAGACCCAGTACTTC. It is translated as CASSLWAEETQYF.

This clone has just a few counts. This rearrangement joins TRBV4-3 to TRBJ2-1; D is unresolved. Germline CDR1 and CDR2: LGHNA and YSLEER. The CDR3 is 14 amino acids. V was clipped by 1 base and J by 8 bases, with 12 bases between them. The CDR3 protein is CASSQAPGLHEQFF. The CDR3 DNA is TGCGCCAGCAGCCAAGCCCCGGGTCTCCATGAGCAGTTCTTC.

The V gene is TRBV2, the J gene TRBJ2-1, with D possibly matching TRBD2 (5 bases). Germline V lookup: CDR1 SNHLY, CDR2 FYNNEI. This CDR3 is 15 amino acids long. Between the trimmed V and J ends, which lost 3 bases and 6 bases, there was a span of 15 bases. Written as DNA, the CDR3 is TGTGCCAGCAGTGACGGGCGGGCCCTCCGCAATGAGCAGTTCTTC. It codes for CASSDGRALRNEQFF.

The V and J genes are TRBV20-1 and TRBJ2-7; maybe TRBD2 (6 bases). This CDR3 is 11 amino acids long. The V end lost 8 bases, the J end lost 7 bases, and 15 bases lay between the germline ends. Germline lookup yields CDR1 DFQATT and CDR2 SNEGSKA (reference sequence). The DNA for the CDR3 is TGCAGTACTCGCGGGGAGCGGGAGCAGTACTTC. As protein: CSTRGEREQYF.

The rearrangement joins TRBV30 to TRBJ2-1; TRBD2 matches at 8 bases. Trimming removed 3 bases from V and 6 bases from J; junction bases left unmatched: 7. The CDR3 is 14 amino acids. The V gene's germline CDR1 is GTSNPN and CDR2 SVGIG (reference sequence). The CDR3 nucleotides are TGTGCCTGGAGCAGACTAGCGAGGGGCAATGAGCAGTTCTTC. Translated, it gives CAWSRLARGNEQFF.

The rearrangement links TRBV6-1 to TRBJ2-7, with TRBD2 matching over 10 bases. The J segment lost 2 bases and the V segment lost 6 bases, leaving 7 bases of the junction unmatched. In germline, CDR1 is MNHNS, CDR2 SASEGT. CDR3 size: 15 residues. The CDR3 coding sequence is TGTGCCAGCAGCGGTGAAAGCGGGAGGGCCTACGAGCAGTACTTC. It translates to CASSGESGRAYEQYF.

The rearrangement joins TRBV30 to TRBJ2-1; a possible D gene is TRBD1 (6 bases). The germline V gene has CDR1 GTSNPN and CDR2 SVGIG (reference sequence). The CDR3 contains 12 residues. V lost 8 bases, J lost 9 bases, and 17 bases lay in between. As DNA, the CDR3 is TGTGCCCGGGACAAAGGAACGACTGAGCAGTTCTTC. Translating it yields CARDKGTTEQFF.

This chain links TRBV4-3 with TRBJ1-2; D remains unclear. The CDR3 extends over 15 amino acids. Germline CDR1 LGHNA, CDR2 YSLEER. V was trimmed by 0 bases and J by 2 bases, leaving 10 bases between them. The CDR3 DNA reads as TGCGCCAGCAGCCAAGATAGACGTAGGAACTATGGCTACACCTTC. This codes for CASSQDRRRNYGYTF.

The rearrangement links TRBV6-5 to TRBJ2-7, with no clear D. Germline CDR1 is MNHEY and CDR2 is SVGAGI. V lost 10 bases to trimming and J lost 0 bases, with 16 bases between them. The CDR3 loop spans 14 amino acids. The CDR3 reads CATSPGDFSYEQYV. Here the CDR3 DNA reads TGTGCCACCTCGCCCGGTGACTTCTCCTACGAGCAGTACGTC.

The rearrangement uses TRBV30 and TRBJ1-6; D uncertain. CDR3 length: 12 amino acids. The V end lost 3 bases, the J end lost 7 bases, and 7 bases lay between the germline ends. In germline, CDR1 is GTSNPN, CDR2 SVGIG (reference sequence). CDR3 DNA sequence: TGTGCCTGGAGAAAGAACAATTCACCCCTCCACTTT. Protein: CAWRKNNSPLHF.

Only a few counts were recorded for this clone. This chain connects TRBV11-2 to TRBJ1-2; D may be TRBD1 (6 bases). The CDR3 loop spans 13 amino acids. Germline V lookup: CDR1 SGHAT, CDR2 FQNNGV. V was cut by 0 bases and J by 8 bases, with 10 bases left in between. CDR3 in amino acids: CASSLDRGQGYTF. CDR3 in DNA: TGTGCCAGCAGCTTAGATCGGGGGCAAGGCTACACCTTC.